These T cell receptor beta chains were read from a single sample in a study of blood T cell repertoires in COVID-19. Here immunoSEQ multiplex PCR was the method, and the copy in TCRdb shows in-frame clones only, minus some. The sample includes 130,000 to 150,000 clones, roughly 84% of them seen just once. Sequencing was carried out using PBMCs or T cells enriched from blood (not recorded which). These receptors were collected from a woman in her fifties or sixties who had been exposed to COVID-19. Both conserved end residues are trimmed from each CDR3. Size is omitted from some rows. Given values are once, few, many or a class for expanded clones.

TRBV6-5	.	ASSYAAERSYNEQF
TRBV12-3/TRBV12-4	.	ASSLAGESEQF
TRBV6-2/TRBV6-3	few	ASSSQGMGNQPQH
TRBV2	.	ASSVDRHTGELF
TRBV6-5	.	ASRTDSNQPQH
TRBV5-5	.	ASSLVAGQNTEAF
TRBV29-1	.	SVKGGPGQPQH
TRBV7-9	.	ASSDTKRANYGYT
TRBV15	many	ATSRGAGTGGNTIY
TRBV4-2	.	ASSQVASGQDDISSYNEQF
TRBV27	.	ASSFLGQGQGKDYGYT